Listed below are T cell receptor beta chains from one sample, sequenced in a study of technical replicates of blood from several donors. Some clones are missing from TCRdb's copy, which holds only in-frame ones; the method was immunoSEQ multiplex PCR. The sample carries some 70,000 clones, 90% to 95% recorded once. The sample comprised PBMCs. These receptors were obtained from a human donor in good health. Some clones in this sample may be carry-over from other donors' samples. CDR3s include the opening cysteine and the closing phenylalanine or tryptophan. A D gene is named only where the DNA matches it firmly. Not all rows give a size; the values are once, few, many and, for expanded clones, a class.

J: TRBJ1-2
V: TRBV4-1
size: -
D: -
DNA: TGCGCCAGCAGCCAGGAACCGGGGGTGGCAGACTATGGCTACACCTTC
CDR3: CASSQEPGVADYGYTF

J: TRBJ1-5
V: TRBV2
size: -
D: -
DNA: TGTGCCAGTTGCGGGACTGCCGGTTATCAGCCCCAGCATTTT
CDR3: CASCGTAGYQPQHF

J: TRBJ2-5
V: TRBV6-6
size: -
D: TRBD1
DNA: TGTGCCAGCAGCCGGGACAGGGGGTTTCAAGAGACCCAGTACTTC
CDR3: CASSRDRGFQETQYF

J: TRBJ2-3
V: TRBV9
size: -
D: TRBD2
DNA: TGTGCCAGCAGCGTAGGGACTAGCGGGGGGGCGAGCACAGATACGCAGTATTTT
CDR3: CASSVGTSGGASTDTQYF

J: TRBJ2-7
V: TRBV7-2
size: -
D: TRBD2
DNA: TGTGCCAGCAGCTACTCCACTAGCGGCAGCTCCTACGAGCAGTACTTC
CDR3: CASSYSTSGSSYEQYF

J: TRBJ1-5
V: TRBV30
size: -
D: -
DNA: TGTGCCTGGAGAGGACAGTATAGCAATCAGCCCCAGCATTTT
CDR3: CAWRGQYSNQPQHF

J: TRBJ2-3
V: TRBV5-1
size: -
D: TRBD1
DNA: TGCGCCAGCAGCACGACAGGGGAAATCACAGATACGCAGTATTTT
CDR3: CASSTTGEITDTQYF

J: TRBJ2-7
V: TRBV6-5
size: -
D: -
DNA: TGTGCCAGCAACGACAGAGTCTCCTACGAGCAGTACTTC
CDR3: CASNDRVSYEQYF

J: TRBJ2-7
V: TRBV19
size: few
D: -
DNA: TGTGCCAGTAGTACCGGGGCCGGGGACTGGATCTACGAGCAGTACTTC
CDR3: CASSTGAGDWIYEQYF

J: TRBJ2-7
V: TRBV5-5
size: -
D: -
DNA: TGTGCCAGCCCCATGGGGCAGACCTACGAGCAGTACTTC
CDR3: CASPMGQTYEQYF

J: TRBJ2-1
V: TRBV5-1
size: -
D: TRBD2
DNA: TGCGCCAGCAGCTCTAGACTAGCGGGGACCTACAATGAGCAGTTCTTC
CDR3: CASSSRLAGTYNEQFF

J: TRBJ2-1
V: TRBV19
size: -
D: -
DNA: TGTGCCAGTAGTATCCTCGCGGGGCAAAGGGGATACAATGAGCAGTTCTTC
CDR3: CASSILAGQRGYNEQFF

J: TRBJ2-1
V: TRBV4-1
size: once
D: TRBD2
DNA: TGCGCCAGCAGCCAAGTGGAACTAGCGGGGCTGTACAATGAGCAGTTCTTC
CDR3: CASSQVELAGLYNEQFF

J: TRBJ2-3
V: TRBV7-2
size: -
D: -
DNA: TGTGCCAGCAGCTTAGAACGGTTCATGAGAGATACGCAGTATTTT
CDR3: CASSLERFMRDTQYF

J: TRBJ1-3
V: TRBV12-5
size: -
D: -
DNA: TGTGCTAGTGGTTTGGTACGCGGGAGCTCTGGAAACACCATATATTTT
CDR3: CASGLVRGSSGNTIYF

J: TRBJ2-5
V: TRBV30
size: once
D: -
DNA: TGTGCCTGGAGTATTTCCGAAGAGACCCAGTACTTC
CDR3: CAWSISEETQYF

J: TRBJ2-3
V: TRBV6-6
size: -
D: -
DNA: TGTGCCAGCAGTTACGTTCCGGGGTCCGATACGCAGTATTTT
CDR3: CASSYVPGSDTQYF

J: TRBJ1-2
V: TRBV4-3
size: -
D: -
DNA: TGCGCCAGCAGCCAAGATCAGGGGCTGCACTATGGCTACACCTTC
CDR3: CASSQDQGLHYGYTF

J: TRBJ1-4
V: TRBV21-1
size: -
D: -
DNA: TGTGCCAGCAGCTGTTCCAGGGTAGAGGAAAAACTGTTTTTT
CDR3: CASSCSRVEEKLFF

J: TRBJ2-7
V: TRBV4-1
size: -
D: -
DNA: TGCGCCAGCAGCCAAGATACAGTATCCTACGAGCAGTACTTC
CDR3: CASSQDTVSYEQYF

J: TRBJ2-1
V: TRBV4-3
size: -
D: -
DNA: TGCGCCAGCAGCCAAGTACTTTGGCGGGAAGGGGCCTACAATGAGCAGTTCTTC
CDR3: CASSQVLWREGAYNEQFF

J: TRBJ1-5
V: TRBV7-6
size: -
D: -
DNA: TGTGCCAGCAGCTTAGCAGGGGGAAATCAGCCCCAGCATTTT
CDR3: CASSLAGGNQPQHF

J: TRBJ2-7
V: TRBV6-5
size: -
D: TRBD1
DNA: TGTGCCAGCAGCCGGACAGGGACGAGATACGAGCAGTACTTC
CDR3: CASSRTGTRYEQYF

J: TRBJ2-3
V: TRBV7-9
size: -
D: TRBD1
DNA: TGTGCCAGCAGCGCGGACAGGGGGCTGACAGATACGCAGTATTTT
CDR3: CASSADRGLTDTQYF